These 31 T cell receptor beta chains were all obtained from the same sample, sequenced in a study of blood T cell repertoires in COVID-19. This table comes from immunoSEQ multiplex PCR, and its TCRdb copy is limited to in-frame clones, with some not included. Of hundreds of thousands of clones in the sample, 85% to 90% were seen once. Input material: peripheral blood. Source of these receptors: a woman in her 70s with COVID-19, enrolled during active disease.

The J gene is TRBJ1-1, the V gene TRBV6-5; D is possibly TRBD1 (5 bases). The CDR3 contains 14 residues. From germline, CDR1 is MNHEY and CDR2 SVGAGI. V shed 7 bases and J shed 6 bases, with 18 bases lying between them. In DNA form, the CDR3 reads TGTGCCAGCAAGGCGGGGCTTAACAGCGCTGAAGCTTTCTTT. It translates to CASKAGLNSAEAFF.

CDR3 protein: CASSFSAFPSVNEQFF. For the CDR3, the DNA is TGTGCCAGCAGCTTTTCAGCTTTCCCTAGCGTGAATGAGCAGTTCTTC. The rearrangement joins TRBV7-3 to TRBJ2-1, with D tentatively TRBD2 (6 bases). V shed 3 bases and J shed 7 bases, with 19 bases lying between them. Germline V gene data show CDR1 as SGHTA and CDR2 as FQGTGA. CDR3 length: 16 amino acids.

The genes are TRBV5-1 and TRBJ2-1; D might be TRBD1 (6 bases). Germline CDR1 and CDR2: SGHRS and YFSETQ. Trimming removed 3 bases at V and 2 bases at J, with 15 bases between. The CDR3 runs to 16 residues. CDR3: CASSSSGTTAYNEQFF. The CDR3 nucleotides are TGCGCCAGCAGCTCCTCCGGGACAACTGCCTACAATGAGCAGTTCTTC.

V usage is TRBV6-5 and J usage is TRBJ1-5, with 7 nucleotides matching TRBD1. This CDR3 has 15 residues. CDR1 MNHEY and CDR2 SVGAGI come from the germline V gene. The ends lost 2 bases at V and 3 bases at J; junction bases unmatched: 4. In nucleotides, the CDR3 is TGTGCCAGCAGTTACGCAGGGGGACACAATCAGCCCCAGCATTTT. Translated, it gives CASSYAGGHNQPQHF.

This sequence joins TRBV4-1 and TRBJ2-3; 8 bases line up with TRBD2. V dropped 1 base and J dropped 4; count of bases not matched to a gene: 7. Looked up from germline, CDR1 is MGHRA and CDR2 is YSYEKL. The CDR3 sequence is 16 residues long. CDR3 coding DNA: TGCGCCAGCAGCCAAGTTCGCGGGGGGTTCGCAGATACGCAGTATTTT. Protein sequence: CASSQVRGGFADTQYF.

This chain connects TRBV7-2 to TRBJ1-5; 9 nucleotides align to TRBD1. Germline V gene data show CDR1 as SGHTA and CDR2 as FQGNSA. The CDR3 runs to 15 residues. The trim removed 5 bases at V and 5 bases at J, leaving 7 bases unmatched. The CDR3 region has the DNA TGTGCCAGCAGCGAGGACAGGGGAGACTATCAGCCCCAGCATTTT. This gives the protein CASSEDRGDYQPQHF.

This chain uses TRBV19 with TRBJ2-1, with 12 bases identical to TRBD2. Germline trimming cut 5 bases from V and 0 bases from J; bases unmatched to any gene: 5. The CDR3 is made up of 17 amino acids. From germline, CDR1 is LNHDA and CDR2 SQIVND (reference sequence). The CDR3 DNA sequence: TGTGCCAGTAGTGACTGGACTAGCGGGACCTCCTACAATGAGCAGTTCTTC. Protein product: CASSDWTSGTSYNEQFF. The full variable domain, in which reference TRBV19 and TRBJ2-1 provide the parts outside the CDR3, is DGGITQSPKYLFRKEGQNVTLSCEQNLNHDAMYWYRQDPGQGLRLIYYSQIVNDFQKGDIAEGYSVSREKKESFPLTVTSAQKNPTAFYLCASSDWTSGTSYNEQFFGPGTRLTVL.

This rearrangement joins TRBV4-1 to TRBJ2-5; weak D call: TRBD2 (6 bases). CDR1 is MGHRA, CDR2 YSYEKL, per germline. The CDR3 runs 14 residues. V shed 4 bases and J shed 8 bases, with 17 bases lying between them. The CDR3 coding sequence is TGCGCCAGCAGCCCCCCCGGGACTTCGGCCACCCAGTACTTC. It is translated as CASSPPGTSATQYF.

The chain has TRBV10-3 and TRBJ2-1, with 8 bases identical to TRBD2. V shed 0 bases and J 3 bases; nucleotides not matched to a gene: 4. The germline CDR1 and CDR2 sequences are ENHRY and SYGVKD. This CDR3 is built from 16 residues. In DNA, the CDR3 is TGTGCCATCAGTGAGTCGAGCGGGGGCCACTACAATGAGCAGTTCTTC. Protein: CAISESSGGHYNEQFF.

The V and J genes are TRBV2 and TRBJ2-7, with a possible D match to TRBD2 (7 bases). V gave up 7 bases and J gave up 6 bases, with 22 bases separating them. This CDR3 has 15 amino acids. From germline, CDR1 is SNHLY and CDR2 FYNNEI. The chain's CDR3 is CASILRGGPVGEQYF. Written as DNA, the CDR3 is TGTGCCAGCATCTTAAGGGGGGGCCCCGTAGGCGAGCAGTACTTC.

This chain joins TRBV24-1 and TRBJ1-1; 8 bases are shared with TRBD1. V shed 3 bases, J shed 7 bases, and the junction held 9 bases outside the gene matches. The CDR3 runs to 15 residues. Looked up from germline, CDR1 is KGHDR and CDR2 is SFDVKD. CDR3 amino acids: CATSDTSGTGHEAFF. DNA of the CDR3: TGTGCCACCAGTGATACGTCGGGGACAGGACATGAAGCTTTCTTT.

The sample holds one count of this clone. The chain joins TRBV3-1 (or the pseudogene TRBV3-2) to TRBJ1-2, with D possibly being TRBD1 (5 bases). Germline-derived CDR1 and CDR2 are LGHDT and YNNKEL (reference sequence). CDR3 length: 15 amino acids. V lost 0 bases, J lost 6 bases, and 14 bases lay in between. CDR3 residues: CASSQDLPWGDGYTF. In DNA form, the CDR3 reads TGTGCCAGCAGCCAAGACCTCCCCTGGGGCGATGGCTACACCTTC.

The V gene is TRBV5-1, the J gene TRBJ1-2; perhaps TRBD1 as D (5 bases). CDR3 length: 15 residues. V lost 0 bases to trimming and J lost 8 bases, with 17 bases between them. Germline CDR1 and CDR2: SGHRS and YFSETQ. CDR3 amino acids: CASSLEQAPADGYTF. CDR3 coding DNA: TGCGCCAGCAGCTTGGAACAGGCGCCTGCAGACGGCTACACCTTC.

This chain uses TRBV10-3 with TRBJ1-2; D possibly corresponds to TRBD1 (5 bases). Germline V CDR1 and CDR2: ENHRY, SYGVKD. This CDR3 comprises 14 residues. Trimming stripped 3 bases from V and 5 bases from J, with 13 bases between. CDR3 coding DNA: TGTGCCATCAGTGACTTCCTGGGGGGATATGGCTACACCTTC. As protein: CAISDFLGGYGYTF.

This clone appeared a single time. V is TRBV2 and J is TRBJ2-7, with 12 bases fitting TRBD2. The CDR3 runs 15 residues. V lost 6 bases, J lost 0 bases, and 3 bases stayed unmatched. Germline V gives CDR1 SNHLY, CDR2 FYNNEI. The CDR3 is CASRGLAGSSYEQYF. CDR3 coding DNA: TGTGCCAGCAGAGGACTAGCGGGGAGCTCCTACGAGCAGTACTTC.

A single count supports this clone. The CDR3 loop is CASSPGTGIGYTF. Here the CDR3 DNA reads TGTGCCAGCAGCCCCGGGACAGGGATTGGCTACACCTTC. The rearrangement uses TRBV7-2 and TRBJ1-2; 9 nucleotides agree with TRBD1. Looked up from germline, CDR1 is SGHTA and CDR2 is FQGNSA. There are 13 residues in the CDR3. V was pared by 5 bases and J by 7 bases, with 5 bases of the junction left unmatched.

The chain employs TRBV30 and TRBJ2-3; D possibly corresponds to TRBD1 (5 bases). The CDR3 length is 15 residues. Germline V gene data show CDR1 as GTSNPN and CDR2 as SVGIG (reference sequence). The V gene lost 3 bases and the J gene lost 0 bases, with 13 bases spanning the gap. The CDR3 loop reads CAWRKRGTSTDTQYF. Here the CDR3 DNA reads TGTGCCTGGAGGAAAAGGGGTACTAGCACAGATACGCAGTATTTT.

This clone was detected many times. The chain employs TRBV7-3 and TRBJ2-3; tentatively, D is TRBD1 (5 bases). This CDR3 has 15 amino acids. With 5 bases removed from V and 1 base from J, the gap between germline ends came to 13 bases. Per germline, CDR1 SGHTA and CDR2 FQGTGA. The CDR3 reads CASSRLGLGTDTQYF. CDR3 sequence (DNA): TGTGCCAGCAGCCGGCTGGGGCTGGGCACAGATACGCAGTATTTT.

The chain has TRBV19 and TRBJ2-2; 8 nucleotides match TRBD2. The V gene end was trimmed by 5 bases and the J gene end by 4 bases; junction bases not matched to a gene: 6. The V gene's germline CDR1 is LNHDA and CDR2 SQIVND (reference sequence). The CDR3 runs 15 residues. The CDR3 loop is CASSRTSMTTGELFF. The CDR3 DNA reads TGTGCCAGTAGTCGGACTAGCATGACCACCGGGGAGCTGTTTTTT.

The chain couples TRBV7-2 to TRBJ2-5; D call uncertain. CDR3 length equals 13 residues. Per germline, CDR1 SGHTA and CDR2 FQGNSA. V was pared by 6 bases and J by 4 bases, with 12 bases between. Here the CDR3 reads CASSSFLRETQYF. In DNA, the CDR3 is TGTGCCAGCAGTTCCTTCCTGCGAGAGACCCAGTACTTC.

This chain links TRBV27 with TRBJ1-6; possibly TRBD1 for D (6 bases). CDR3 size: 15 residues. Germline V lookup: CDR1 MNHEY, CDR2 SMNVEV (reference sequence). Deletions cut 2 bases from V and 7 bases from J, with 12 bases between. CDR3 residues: CASSLSRGINSPLHF. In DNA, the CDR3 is TGTGCCAGCAGTTTAAGTAGGGGGATCAATTCACCCCTCCACTTT.

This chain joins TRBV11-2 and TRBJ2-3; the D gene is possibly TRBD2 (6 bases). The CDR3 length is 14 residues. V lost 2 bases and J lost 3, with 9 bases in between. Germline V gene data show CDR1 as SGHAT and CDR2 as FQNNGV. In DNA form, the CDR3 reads TGTGCCAGCAGCTTACAACTAGCTACAGATACGCAGTATTTT. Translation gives CASSLQLATDTQYF. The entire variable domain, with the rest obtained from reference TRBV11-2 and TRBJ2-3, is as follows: EAGVAQSPRYKIIEKRQSVAFWCNPISGHATLYWYQQILGQGPKLLIQFQNNGVVDDSQLPKDRFSAERLKGVDSTLKIQPAKLEDSAVYLCASSLQLATDTQYFGPGTRLTVL.

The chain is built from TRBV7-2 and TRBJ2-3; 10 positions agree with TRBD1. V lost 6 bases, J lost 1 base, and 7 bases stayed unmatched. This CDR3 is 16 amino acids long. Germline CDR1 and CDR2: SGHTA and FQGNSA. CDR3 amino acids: CASRLDRGRGTDTQYF. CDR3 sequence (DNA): TGTGCCAGCAGACTTGACAGGGGGCGGGGCACAGATACGCAGTATTTT.

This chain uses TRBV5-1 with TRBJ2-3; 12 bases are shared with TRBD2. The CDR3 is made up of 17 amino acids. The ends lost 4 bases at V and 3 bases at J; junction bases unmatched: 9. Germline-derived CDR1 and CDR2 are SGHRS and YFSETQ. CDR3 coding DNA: TGCGCCAGCAGCCTGGGGCTAGCGGGGGGGCTAACAGATACGCAGTATTTT. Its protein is CASSLGLAGGLTDTQYF.

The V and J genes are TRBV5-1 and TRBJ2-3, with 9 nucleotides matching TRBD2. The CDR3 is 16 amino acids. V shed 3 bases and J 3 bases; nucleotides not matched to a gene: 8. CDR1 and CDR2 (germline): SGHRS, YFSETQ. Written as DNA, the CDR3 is TGCGCCAGCAGCTCGGGTGGTAGCGGGGGAACAGATACGCAGTATTTT. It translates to CASSSGGSGGTDTQYF.

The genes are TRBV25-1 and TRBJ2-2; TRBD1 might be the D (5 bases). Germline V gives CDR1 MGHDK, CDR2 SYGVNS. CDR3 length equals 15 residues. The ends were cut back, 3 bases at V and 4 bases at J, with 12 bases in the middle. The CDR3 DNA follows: TGTGCCAGCAGTGACCCCGGACACGCCACCGGGGAGCTGTTTTTT. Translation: CASSDPGHATGELFF.

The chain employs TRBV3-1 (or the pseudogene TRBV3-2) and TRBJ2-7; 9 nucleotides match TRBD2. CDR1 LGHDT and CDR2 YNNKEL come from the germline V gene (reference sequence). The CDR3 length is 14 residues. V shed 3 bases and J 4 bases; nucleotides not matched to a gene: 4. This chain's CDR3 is CASSQSSGKYEQYF. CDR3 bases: TGTGCCAGCAGCCAGTCTAGCGGGAAATACGAGCAGTACTTC.

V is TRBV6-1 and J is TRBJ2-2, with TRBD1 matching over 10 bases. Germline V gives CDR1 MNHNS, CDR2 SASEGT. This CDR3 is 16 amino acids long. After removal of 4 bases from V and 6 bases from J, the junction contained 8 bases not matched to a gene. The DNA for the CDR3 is TGTGCCAGCAGTGTCGGACAGGGGGAAGGCGCCGGGGAGCTGTTTTTT. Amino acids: CASSVGQGEGAGELFF.

CDR3 amino acids: CASSRGAGMAFF. For the CDR3, the DNA is TGTGCCAGCAGTCGAGGGGCGGGGATGGCTTTCTTT. The chain links TRBV12-3 or TRBV12-4 to TRBJ1-1, with D possibly matching TRBD1 (5 bases). V was shortened by 5 bases and J by 11 bases, with 15 bases between the two germline ends. This CDR3 is 12 amino acids long.

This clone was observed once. The CDR3 here is CASSLGQGVGNTIYF. The DNA of the CDR3 is TGTGCCAGCAGCTTGGGACAGGGGGTTGGAAACACCATATATTTT. The chain couples TRBV3-1 (or the pseudogene TRBV3-2) to TRBJ1-3; 11 nucleotides align to TRBD1. V lost 5 bases, J lost 3 bases, and 3 bases stayed unmatched. The CDR3 totals 15 residues. Looked up from germline, CDR1 is LGHDT and CDR2 is YNNKEL (reference sequence).

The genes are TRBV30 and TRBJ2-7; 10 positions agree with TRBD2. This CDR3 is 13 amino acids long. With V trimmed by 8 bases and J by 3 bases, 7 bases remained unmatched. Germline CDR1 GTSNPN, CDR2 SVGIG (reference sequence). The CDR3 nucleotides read TGTGCCAGCTCTAGCGGGGGCCTCTACGAGCAGTACTTC. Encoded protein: CASSSGGLYEQYF.